Below, one T cell receptor beta chain is given with its context. The target of this receptor is not known. Base qualities are not recorded, but no much larger clone differs from it by a single base. Library preparation used the immunoSEQ multiplex PCR assay. The hsTCRB Kit was used according to the manufacturer's protocol to amplify rearranged TCR beta chain sequences. An Illumina MiSeq was used to sequence the TCRB libraries. Turning to the authors' computational methods: Demultiplexing, trimming and gene mapping were performed with the kit vendor's proprietary platform. TCRdb took this table from immuneACCESS and kept in-frame rearrangements with V and J called. Such tables lack part of the clones; where checked against another copy, unresolved V genes explain under half of the gap, and the rest is unexplained. V, J and clone size reflect that table, while D and trimming were determined from the DNA. The sample includes about 54,000 clones, with approximately 81% observed a single time. The top ten constitute 4.1% of the sample.

Including the terminal cysteine and phenylalanine, the CDR3 comprises 17 residues. The only DNA kept is the CDR3, 51 bases in frame from the first base. The CDR1 and CDR2 encoded by the germline V gene are SGDLS and YYNGEE. V and J are truncated by 3 bases and 6 bases respectively, leaving an intervening sequence of 19 bases. The sample comes from a study of a mutant IDH1 vaccine in newly diagnosed glioma (dated by TCRdb to about 2021). As for the study more broadly: In the chemotherapy-containing groups, vaccination started alongside temozolomide cycles, whereas in patients who had radiotherapy alone it started 4-6 weeks after radiotherapy. Of the 32 patients who were treated, 62.5% were male and approximately 38% were female, and the mean age was around 40 years. Before enrollment, most patients had been given radiochemotherapy with temozolomide as standard therapy, while the rest had received either radiotherapy alone or temozolomide alone. Visit V12 was the week-35 safety follow-up and visit V13 was the week-47 end of study. Peripheral blood was drawn at six visits: V03 (baseline), V05, V07, V10, V12 and V13. For exploratory analyses, longitudinal TCRB deep sequencing was carried out in around 26 treated patients wherever samples were available.

This sample's time point label indicates: week 35, safety follow-up. Each vaccine dose was 300 ug of a 20-mer mutant IDH1 peptide in Montanide, given subcutaneously with topical imiquimod. Across visits V03 through V10, patients got a total of eight vaccinations, given in weeks 1, 3, 5, 7, 11, 15, 19 and 23. Newly diagnosed WHO grade 3 or 4 IDH1-mutant astrocytomas showing loss of nuclear ATRX were present in the donors. The samples were drawn from NOA16, a multicentre, single-arm, open-label phase I trial in Germany that tested a mutant IDH1 peptide vaccine in humans for the first time. Genomic DNA for TCRB sequencing was isolated from EDTA blood with the DNeasy Blood and Tissue Kit. The full study reports these points: According to the authors, sample limitations meant that analyses of patient blood samples could not be reproduced. Changes in the top peripheral T cell clonotypes picked up by TCRB sequencing did not appear to be linked to pseudoprogression. Availability determined which PBMC samples were chosen for TCRB deep sequencing. Immune responses induced by the vaccine were seen in over 90% of patients across multiple MHC alleles.

This clonotype originated in a woman under 30 with glioma. Rearrangement joined TRBV9 to TRBJ1-6; too little of a D gene remains to name it. The sample in question was PBMCs, obtained from a glioma patient whose treatment included an IDH1 peptide vaccine. CDR3 sequence: CASSEYRVNSPNSPLHF. The sequenced DNA is TGTGCCAGCAGCGAGTACCGCGTTAATAGCCCTAATTCACCCCTCCACTTT.